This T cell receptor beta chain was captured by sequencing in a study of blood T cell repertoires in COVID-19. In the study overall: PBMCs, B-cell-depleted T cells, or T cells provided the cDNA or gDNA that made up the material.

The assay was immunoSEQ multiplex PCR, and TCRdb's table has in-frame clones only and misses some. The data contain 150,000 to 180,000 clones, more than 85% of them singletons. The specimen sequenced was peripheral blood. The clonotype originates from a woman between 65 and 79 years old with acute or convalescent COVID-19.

The CDR3 loop is CASSPSTTEAFF. The CDR3 nucleotides read TGCGCCAGCAGCCCATCTACCACTGAAGCTTTCTTT. V is TRBV5-1 and J is TRBJ1-1; D gene ambiguous. Between the trimmed V and J ends, which lost 4 bases and 4 bases, there was a span of 8 bases. CDR1 is SGHRS, CDR2 YFSETQ, per germline. This CDR3 is 12 amino acids long. The whole variable domain, filled in from reference TRBV5-1 and TRBJ1-1, reads KAGVTQTPRYLIKTRGQQVTLSCSPISGHRSVSWYQQTPGQGLQFLFEYFSETQRNKGNFPGRFSGRQFSNSRSEMNVSTLELGDSALYLCASSPSTTEAFFGQGTRLTVV.